The rows below give T cell receptor beta chains drawn from one sample of a study of cytomegalovirus exposure and HLA in healthy donors. Clones were read by immunoSEQ multiplex PCR, and TCRdb kept only the in-frame ones, dropping some. The data hold 150,000 to 170,000 clones, with 86% observed a single time. Material for sequencing was PBMCs. All receptors come from a human donor in good health. Both conserved end residues are part of each CDR3. Each record gives: clone size, J gene, V gene, D gene, CDR3 protein, CDR3 DNA. A D gene is named only where the DNA matches it firmly. Not all rows give a size; the values are once, few, many and, for expanded clones, a class.

clone size: -
J gene: TRBJ1-1
V gene: TRBV20-1
D gene: -
CDR3 protein: CSARITVVAFF
CDR3 DNA: TGCAGTGCTAGGATTACGGTGGTGGCTTTCTTT

clone size: -
J gene: TRBJ1-5
V gene: TRBV28
D gene: -
CDR3 protein: CASSAGLQPQHF
CDR3 DNA: TGTGCCAGCAGTGCAGGACTGCAGCCCCAGCATTTT

clone size: once
J gene: TRBJ1-1
V gene: TRBV10-3
D gene: -
CDR3 protein: CAISGQVDDTEAFF
CDR3 DNA: TGTGCCATCAGTGGACAGGTAGACGACACTGAAGCTTTCTTT

clone size: -
J gene: TRBJ1-1
V gene: TRBV7-2
D gene: -
CDR3 protein: CASSLGPGNLAFF
CDR3 DNA: TGTGCCAGCAGCTTAGGTCCGGGGAATTTGGCTTTCTTT

clone size: -
J gene: TRBJ1-1
V gene: TRBV15
D gene: -
CDR3 protein: CATSRFGQLEAFF
CDR3 DNA: TGTGCCACCAGCAGATTTGGGCAACTTGAAGCTTTCTTT

clone size: -
J gene: TRBJ1-2
V gene: TRBV28
D gene: TRBD1
CDR3 protein: CASRLRSGQGGYTF
CDR3 DNA: TGTGCCAGCAGATTGCGATCGGGACAGGGTGGCTACACCTTC

clone size: -
J gene: TRBJ1-5
V gene: TRBV6-1
D gene: TRBD1
CDR3 protein: CASSRQGSPNQPQHF
CDR3 DNA: TGTGCCAGCAGTAGACAGGGATCCCCCAATCAGCCCCAGCATTTT

clone size: -
J gene: TRBJ1-4
V gene: TRBV12-5
D gene: TRBD1
CDR3 protein: CASGPGQGFEKLFF
CDR3 DNA: TGTGCTAGTGGTCCGGGACAGGGATTTGAAAAACTGTTTTTT

clone size: -
J gene: TRBJ1-1
V gene: TRBV19
D gene: TRBD1
CDR3 protein: CASSIFLAGQENTEAFF
CDR3 DNA: TGTGCCAGTAGTATATTTCTCGCGGGACAGGAGAACACTGAAGCTTTCTTT

clone size: few
J gene: TRBJ2-7
V gene: TRBV6-1
D gene: -
CDR3 protein: CASSPKMASSYEQYF
CDR3 DNA: TGTGCCAGCAGTCCCAAGATGGCTAGCTCCTACGAGCAGTACTTC

clone size: once
J gene: TRBJ1-5
V gene: TRBV27
D gene: TRBD1
CDR3 protein: CASSPQGYNQPQHF
CDR3 DNA: TGTGCCAGCAGTCCACAGGGGTACAATCAGCCCCAGCATTTT

clone size: -
J gene: TRBJ1-2
V gene: TRBV28
D gene: -
CDR3 protein: CASSSRQAPYGYTF
CDR3 DNA: TGTGCCAGCAGTTCCCGACAGGCACCCTATGGCTACACCTTC

clone size: -
J gene: TRBJ2-1
V gene: TRBV7-3
D gene: -
CDR3 protein: CASSLKGPTDPYNEQFF
CDR3 DNA: TGTGCCAGCAGCTTAAAGGGGCCTACAGACCCCTACAATGAGCAGTTCTTC

clone size: -
J gene: TRBJ1-2
V gene: TRBV6-6
D gene: -
CDR3 protein: CASSSRTDGYTF
CDR3 DNA: TGTGCCAGCAGCTCCAGGACAGATGGCTACACCTTC

clone size: -
J gene: TRBJ2-7
V gene: TRBV5-5
D gene: TRBD2
CDR3 protein: CASSPRGRGSEQYF
CDR3 DNA: TGTGCCAGCAGCCCCCGCGGGAGAGGTTCCGAGCAGTACTTC

clone size: -
J gene: TRBJ1-2
V gene: TRBV5-1
D gene: TRBD1
CDR3 protein: CASSLDGSRDRSTNYGYTF
CDR3 DNA: TGCGCCAGCAGCTTGGACGGGTCCCGGGACAGGTCCACTAACTATGGCTACACCTTC

clone size: -
J gene: TRBJ1-5
V gene: TRBV6-6
D gene: -
CDR3 protein: CASSTGIRQPQHF
CDR3 DNA: TGTGCCAGCAGTACAGGGATTCGTCAGCCCCAGCATTTT

clone size: -
J gene: TRBJ2-2
V gene: TRBV6-1
D gene: -
CDR3 protein: CASSVAFELSGELFF
CDR3 DNA: TGTGCCAGCAGTGTAGCTTTTGAGTTGTCCGGGGAGCTGTTTTTT

clone size: -
J gene: TRBJ1-5
V gene: TRBV19
D gene: -
CDR3 protein: CASSIGTYSNQPQHF
CDR3 DNA: TGTGCCAGTAGTATAGGAACATATAGCAATCAGCCCCAGCATTTT

clone size: few
J gene: TRBJ2-7
V gene: TRBV5-5
D gene: TRBD2
CDR3 protein: CASSLAVAGVYEQYF
CDR3 DNA: TGTGCCAGCAGCTTGGCGGTAGCGGGAGTTTACGAGCAGTACTTC

clone size: -
J gene: TRBJ1-2
V gene: TRBV20-1
D gene: TRBD1
CDR3 protein: CSAVYGTGRTF
CDR3 DNA: TGCAGTGCCGTATACGGGACAGGGAGGACTTTC

clone size: -
J gene: TRBJ2-2
V gene: TRBV9
D gene: -
CDR3 protein: CASSVVQGSTGELFF
CDR3 DNA: TGTGCCAGCAGCGTAGTGCAGGGGAGCACCGGGGAGCTGTTTTTT

clone size: -
J gene: TRBJ1-4
V gene: TRBV9
D gene: TRBD1
CDR3 protein: CASSVGQQATNEKLFF
CDR3 DNA: TGTGCCAGCAGCGTGGGACAGCAAGCAACTAATGAAAAACTGTTTTTT

clone size: -
J gene: TRBJ1-2
V gene: TRBV5-6
D gene: -
CDR3 protein: CASSFVKGFGYTF
CDR3 DNA: TGTGCCAGCAGCTTCGTGAAGGGGTTTGGCTACACCTTC

clone size: -
J gene: TRBJ1-4
V gene: TRBV25-1
D gene: TRBD1
CDR3 protein: CASSEYSAGGREKLFF
CDR3 DNA: TGTGCCAGCAGTGAATATTCGGCAGGGGGCCGAGAAAAACTGTTTTTT